This TCR beta chain is from a study of radiotherapy plus CTLA-4 blockade in lung cancer (dated by TCRdb to about 2018). Some background on the complete study: Objective responses were observed in 15% to 20% of enrolled patients, and disease control was achieved in less than 35%.

The library was generated by the immunoSEQ multiplex PCR assay. Imported from immuneACCESS, the table was reduced by TCRdb to in-frame sequences with V and J called. These copies leave out some clones; in studies compared against another copy, an unresolved V gene accounts for under half, and the cause of the remainder is not known. The sample data list about 76,000 clones, and around 81% of these were observed just once. The ten largest clones capture roughly 20% of the sample. The paper as a whole reports these results and caveats: TCR clones derived from tumors expanded in peripheral blood after treatment with radiotherapy and ipilimumab. The strongest predictors of response were reported to be early dynamic shifts in blood T cell clones along with a rise in serum interferon-beta following radiation.

In this study, focal radiation therapy paired with CTLA-4 blockade (ipilimumab) was tested in patients who had chemo-refractory metastatic non-small-cell lung cancer. On this clone: What this receptor recognizes is not known. Base-call qualities are not available, and no considerably larger clone is one nucleotide away.

The clonotype comes from a human donor with non-small cell lung cancer whose response to radiotherapy plus ipilimumab could not be evaluated. Some clones in this sample may be carry-over from other donors' samples. This material consisted of peripheral blood, taken from a patient treated with radiotherapy plus ipilimumab.

The CDR3 region reads CASSLAGIAMTYEQYF. The sequenced DNA: TGTGCCAGCAGCTTAGCGGGGATAGCGATGACCTACGAGCAGTACTTC. This chain is built from TRBV7-2 and TRBJ2-7; the best D guess is TRBD2, with 5 bases matching. Trimming removed 0 bases from V and 2 bases from J, leaving 14 bases between the germline ends. Based on the germline V gene, the CDR1 and CDR2 sequences are SGHTA and FQGNSA. The cysteine opens and the phenylalanine closes a CDR3 of 16 amino acids. The sequence is cut down to CDR3 DNA, 48 bases in frame from base 1. Reference TRBV7-2 and TRBJ2-7 genes cover what lies past the CDR3, so the full variable domain is GAGVSQSPSNKVTEKGKDVELRCDPISGHTALYWYRQSLGQGLEFLIYFQGNSAPDKSGLPSDRFSAERTGGSVSTLTIQRTQQEDSAVYLCASSLAGIAMTYEQYFGPGTRLTVT.